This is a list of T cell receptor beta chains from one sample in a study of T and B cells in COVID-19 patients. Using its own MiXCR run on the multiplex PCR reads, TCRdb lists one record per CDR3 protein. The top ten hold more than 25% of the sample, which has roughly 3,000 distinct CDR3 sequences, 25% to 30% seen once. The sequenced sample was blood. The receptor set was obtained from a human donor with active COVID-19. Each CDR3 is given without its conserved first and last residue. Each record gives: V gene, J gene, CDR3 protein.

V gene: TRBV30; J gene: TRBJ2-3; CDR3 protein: AWSLGGPSTDTQY
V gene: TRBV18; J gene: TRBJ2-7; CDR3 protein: ASSPRNRGSLYEQY
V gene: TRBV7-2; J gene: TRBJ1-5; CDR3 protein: ASSPGTPNQPQH
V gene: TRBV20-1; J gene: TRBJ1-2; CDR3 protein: SARENRQNYGYT
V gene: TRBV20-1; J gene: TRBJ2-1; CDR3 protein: SLNVLAGAFYNEQF
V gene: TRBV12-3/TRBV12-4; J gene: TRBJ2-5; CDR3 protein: ASSRGLAYQETQY
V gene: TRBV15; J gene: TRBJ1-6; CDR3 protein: ATSRAAGGDSPLH
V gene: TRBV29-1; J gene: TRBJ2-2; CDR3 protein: SVARGNTGELF
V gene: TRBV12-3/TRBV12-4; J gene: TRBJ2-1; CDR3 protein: ASSPHRDMYNEQF
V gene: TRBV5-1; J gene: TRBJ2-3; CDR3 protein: ASSLAGVDTQY
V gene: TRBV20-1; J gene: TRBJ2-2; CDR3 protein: SATPWGTEDTGELF
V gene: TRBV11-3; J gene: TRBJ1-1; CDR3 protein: ASSKAGDVAF
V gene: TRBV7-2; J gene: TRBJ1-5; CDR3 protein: ASSWGRGDHQPQH
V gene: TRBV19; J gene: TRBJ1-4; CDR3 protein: ASSINTNEKLF
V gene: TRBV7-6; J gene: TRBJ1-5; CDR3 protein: ASSLEQGNQPQH
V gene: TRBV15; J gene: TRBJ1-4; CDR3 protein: ATSREIGADEKLF
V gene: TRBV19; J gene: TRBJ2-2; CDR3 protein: ASSPGTANTGELF
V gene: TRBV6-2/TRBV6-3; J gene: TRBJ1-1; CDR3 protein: ASRPDRMGIERTEAF
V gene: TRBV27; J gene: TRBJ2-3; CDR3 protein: ASSKTGGGLKRGTDTQY
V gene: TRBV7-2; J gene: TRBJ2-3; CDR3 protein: ASSTRTSGFTDTQY
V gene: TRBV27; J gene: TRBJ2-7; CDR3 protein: ASSLIRDTFYEQY
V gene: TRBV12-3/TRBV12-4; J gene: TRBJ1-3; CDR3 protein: ASTWGGSSGNTIY
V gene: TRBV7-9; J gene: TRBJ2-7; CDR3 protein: ASSLDSASYEQY
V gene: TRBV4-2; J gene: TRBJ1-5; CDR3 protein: ASSLFLDRASNQPQH
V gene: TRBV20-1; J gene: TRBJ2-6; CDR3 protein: SARDGGGGAGANVLT
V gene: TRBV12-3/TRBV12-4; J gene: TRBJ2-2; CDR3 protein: ASSLNPGELF
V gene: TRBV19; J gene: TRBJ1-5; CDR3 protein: ASQGQGAAPQH
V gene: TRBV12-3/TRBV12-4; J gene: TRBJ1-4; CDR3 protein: ASSLWGGEKLF
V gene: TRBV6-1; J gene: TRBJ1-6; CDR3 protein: ATFPRARDPYNSPLH